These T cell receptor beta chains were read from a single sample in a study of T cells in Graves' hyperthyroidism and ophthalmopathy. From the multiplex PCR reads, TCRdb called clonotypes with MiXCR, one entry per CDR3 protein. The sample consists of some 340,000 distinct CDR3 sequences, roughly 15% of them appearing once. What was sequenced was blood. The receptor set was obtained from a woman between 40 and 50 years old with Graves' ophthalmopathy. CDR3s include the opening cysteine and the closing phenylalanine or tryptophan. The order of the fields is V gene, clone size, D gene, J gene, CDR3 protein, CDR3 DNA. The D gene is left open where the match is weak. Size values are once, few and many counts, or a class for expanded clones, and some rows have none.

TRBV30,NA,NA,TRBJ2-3,CAWSVRTDTQYF,TGTGCCTGGAGTGTACGGACAGATACGCAGTATTTT
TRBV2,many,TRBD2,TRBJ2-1,CASSEFGRAGDEQFF,TGTGCCAGCAGTGAATTCGGGAGGGCCGGAGATGAGCAGTTCTTC
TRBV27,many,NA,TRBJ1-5,CASSPIPLTGGFRRPQHF,TGTGCCAGCAGTCCCATACCCCTAACGGGGGGCTTCCGGAGGCCCCAGCATTTT
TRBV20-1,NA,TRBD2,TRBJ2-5,CSAPPRGTGLAGGTWETQYF,TGCAGTGCACCCCCCAGGGGGACAGGACTAGCGGGAGGGACTTGGGAGACCCAGTACTTC
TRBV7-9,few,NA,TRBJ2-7,CASSLAGQLSSYEQYF,TGTGCCAGCAGCTTAGCGGGACAACTGAGCTCCTACGAGCAGTACTTC
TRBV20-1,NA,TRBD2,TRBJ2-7,CSAPGTSGGLPYEQYF,TGCAGTGCTCCCGGGACTAGCGGGGGCTTGCCCTACGAGCAGTACTTC
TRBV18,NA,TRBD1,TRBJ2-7,CASSPPPRQGDSALHEQYF,TGTGCCAGCTCACCACCGCCGCGACAGGGTGATTCCGCCCTACACGAGCAGTACTTC
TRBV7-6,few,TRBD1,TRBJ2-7,CASSADRASEQYF,TGTGCCAGCAGCGCCGACAGGGCAAGCGAGCAGTACTTC
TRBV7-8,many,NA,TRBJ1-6,CASSLLALTSYNSPLHF,TGTGCCAGCAGCTTATTGGCTCTCACATCCTATAATTCACCCCTCCACTTT
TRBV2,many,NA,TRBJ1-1,CASSWGALIPEAFF,TGTGCCAGCAGTTGGGGGGCTTTAATCCCTGAAGCTTTCTTT
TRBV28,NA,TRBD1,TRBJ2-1,CASTYLDRGSYNEQFF,TGTGCCAGCACCTACCTCGACAGGGGTTCCTACAATGAGCAGTTCTTC
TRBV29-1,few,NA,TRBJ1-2,CSVPRTVPSFLGYTF,TGCAGCGTTCCCCGGACGGTTCCCTCCTTCCTTGGCTACACCTTC
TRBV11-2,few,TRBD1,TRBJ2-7,CAASPGQGYEQYF,TGTGCCGCCTCGCCGGGACAGGGGTACGAGCAGTACTTC
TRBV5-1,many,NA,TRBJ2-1,CASWGSNTTTSSYNEQFF,TGCGCCAGCTGGGGGAGTAATACCACGACTAGCTCCTACAATGAGCAGTTCTTC
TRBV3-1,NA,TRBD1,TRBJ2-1,CASSHSTGYNEQFF,TGTGCCAGCAGCCACTCGACAGGGTACAATGAGCAGTTCTTC
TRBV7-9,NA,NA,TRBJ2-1,CASSLGEAPYNEQFF,TGTGCCAGCAGCTTGGGCGAAGCACCCTACAATGAGCAGTTCTTC
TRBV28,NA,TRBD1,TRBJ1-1,CASSFSPGTGTGITEAFF,TGTGCCAGCAGTTTCTCCCCTGGGACAGGGACTGGGATCACTGAAGCTTTCTTT
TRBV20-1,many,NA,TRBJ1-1,CSARSGEVTEAFF,TGCAGTGCTAGGTCAGGGGAGGTCACTGAAGCTTTCTTT
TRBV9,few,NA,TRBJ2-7,CASRRGEDSYEQYF,TGTGCCAGCAGACGAGGGGAGGACTCCTACGAGCAGTACTTC
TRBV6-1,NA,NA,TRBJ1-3,CASSRGEVYTIYF,TGTGCCAGCAGTCGAGGGGAGGTATACACCATATATTTT
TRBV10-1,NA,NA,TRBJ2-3,CASLFSLVAVSTDTQYF,TGCGCCAGCCTATTCTCGCTGGTAGCGGTGAGCACAGATACGCAGTATTTT
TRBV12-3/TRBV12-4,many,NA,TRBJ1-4,CASSFGTFFEDEKLFF,TGTGCCAGCAGCTTTGGGACTTTCTTCGAGGATGAAAAACTGTTTTTT